This T cell receptor beta chain was captured by sequencing in a study of blood T cell repertoires in COVID-19 (dated by TCRdb to the early 2020s). As for the study more broadly: The collaborator samples originated in the United States, Italy and Spain and spanned the acute and convalescent phases of COVID-19. Sample metadata almost always included a de-identified subject ID, COVID-19 status, age in years and sex. The material from the prospective study consisted of cDNA or gDNA derived from T cells, B-cell-depleted T cells, or PBMCs. Samples were obtained from the ongoing ImmuneRACE study (first 160 participants) and from about 1,300 subjects provided by 6 global collaborators. HLA class I and class II types, where available, came from metadata supplied by the sample provider rather than from assay-based typing. The repertoires were released in a freely available public database meant as a resource for research on the immune response to SARS-CoV-2. Subjects who had been exposed to COVID-19, were actively infected with it, or had recovered from it provided the deeply sampled blood TCRbeta repertoires that made up the dataset. Overall study outcomes, separate from this receptor: Clinical and demographic metadata were provided uncurated, with the amount varying by source and participant.

Each collaborating institution followed its own protocols to collect whole blood in K2EDTA tubes. Collaborator samples were shipped for TCRbeta analysis as frozen whole blood, isolated PBMCs, or DNA extracted from either sample type. Trimming removed 4 bases from V and 0 bases from J, leaving 10 bases between the germline ends. CDR1 and CDR2, looked up from the germline V gene (reference sequence), are WNHNN and SYGVQD. Inclusive of the bounding cysteine and phenylalanine, the CDR3 is 15 residues long. The retained sequence is limited to the CDR3, 45 bases, with the frame set at the first base. The immunoSEQ Assay, a bias-controlled multiplex PCR, was used to amplify TCRbeta CDR3 regions from genomic DNA. As for how the authors treated the data: The number of nucleated cells in each sample was estimated by amplification of reference gene primers within the assay. To quantify the absolute abundance of each unique TCRbeta CDR3 rearrangement, sequence reads were collapsed and filtered. For each sample, productive Simpson clonality was calculated as the square root of Simpson's diversity index over productive rearrangements. As stored in TCRdb, this immuneACCESS dataset retains in-frame rearrangements with V and J assigned. A fraction of the clones does not appear; measured against another copy, unresolved V genes explain less than half of the discrepancy, and the remainder lacks a known reason. V and J calls and clone size are copied from that table; D and trimming were computed from the DNA. The sample records roughly 30,000 clones, approximately 85% of which are singletons. 6.5% to 7.5% of the sample lies in the top ten.

Concerning this clone itself: Its antigen is unknown. No much larger clone exists at a distance of one base, and base qualities are not known.

The sequence links TRBV10-1 to TRBJ2-1; the D gene cannot be resolved reliably. The sequencing input was peripheral blood. The clonotype was recovered from a man aged 55-75 years with active COVID-19. The nucleotide sequence reads TGCGCCAGCAGTGTTGGCGCTAGCTCCTACAATGAGCAGTTCTTC. Translated, it gives CASSVGASSYNEQFF.